The 10 T cell receptor beta chains below come from one sample, sequenced in a study of T cell responses to AZD1222 COVID-19 vaccine (dated by TCRdb to 2020 to 2023). Libraries were prepared through the immunoSEQ multiplex PCR assay. Entries here come from immuneACCESS through TCRdb and include only in-frame sequences with V and J called. Some clones fail to appear in such tables; in the studies checked, an unresolved V gene covers under half of the shortfall, and the cause of the remainder is unknown. This sample lists 100,000 to 150,000 clones; almost 95% were detected once. The leading ten clones occupy approximately 1.5% of the sample. The sample's time point label is to be understood as: baseline before first vaccination. This specimen was peripheral blood, taken on day 0 of AZD1222 vaccination. These receptors came from an adult in good health.

This clone was seen only once. CDR3 in DNA: TGTGCCAGCAGGAACAGGGTGTTCTTC. Amino acid sequence: CASRNRVFF. The rearrangement joins TRBV27 to TRBJ2-1, with D perhaps TRBD1 (6 bases). The germline gives CDR1 MNHEY, CDR2 SMNVEV (reference sequence). V was pared by 6 bases and J by 15 bases, with 9 bases between. CDR3 length: 9 residues.

The rearrangement uses TRBV30 and TRBJ1-1, with D unclear. Germline CDR1 is GTSNPN and CDR2 is SVGIG (reference sequence). Trimming removed 2 bases at V and 7 bases at J, with 8 bases between. CDR3 length: 11 amino acids. The CDR3 here is CAWSTGIEAFF. The CDR3 nucleotides read TGTGCCTGGAGTACTGGTATTGAAGCTTTCTTT. The full variable domain, in which reference TRBV30 and TRBJ1-1 provide the parts outside the CDR3, is SQTIHQWPATLVQPVGSPLSLECTVEGTSNPNLYWYRQAAGRGLQLLFYSVGIGQISSEVPQNLSASRPQDRQFILSSKKLLLSDSGFYLCAWSTGIEAFFGQGTRLTVV.

V and J are TRBV28 and TRBJ1-2; no firm D call. V was clipped by 2 bases and J by 8 bases, with 6 bases between them. This CDR3 comprises 11 residues. Looked up from germline, CDR1 is MDHEN and CDR2 is SYDVKM. For the CDR3, the DNA is TGTGCCAGCAGTTTAGAGAGGGGCTACACCTTC. This translates into CASSLERGYTF.

V is TRBV6-5 and J is TRBJ1-3; 7 bases are shared with TRBD1. The V gene end was trimmed by 8 bases and the J gene end by 4 bases; junction bases not matched to a gene: 8. Germline V CDR1 and CDR2: MNHEY, SVGAGI. This CDR3 spans 14 amino acids. The CDR3 here is CASRLGGTGNTIYF. The CDR3 DNA sequence: TGTGCCAGCCGGTTAGGGGGCACAGGAAACACCATATATTTT.

The rearrangement links TRBV18 to TRBJ1-4; D gene ambiguous. V was pared by 5 bases and J by 3 bases, with 7 bases between. This CDR3 has 13 amino acids. The germline V gene encodes CDR1 KGHSH and CDR2 LQKENI. The CDR3 nucleotides read TGTGCCAGCTCAGTCCAGTCTAATGAAAAACTGTTTTTT. Translating it yields CASSVQSNEKLFF.

A note on this clone: The same CDR3 can be traced to other DNA sequences in this sample. CDR3 amino acids: CASSPPGQGGTDTQYF. CDR3 nucleotides: TGTGCCAGCTCACCCCCGGGACAGGGTGGGACAGATACGCAGTATTTT. The chain has TRBV18 and TRBJ2-3, with 9 bases identical to TRBD1. The V segment lost 3 bases and the J segment 3 bases; nucleotides outside the gene matches: 7. This CDR3 has 16 residues. CDR1 KGHSH and CDR2 LQKENI come from the germline V gene.

The rearrangement joins TRBV7-6 to TRBJ1-1; D unclear. The V end was cut by 4 bases, the J end by 5 bases, with 14 bases between. The length of the CDR3 is 14 residues. The germline V gene has CDR1 SGHVS and CDR2 FNYEAQ. CDR3 residues: CASSSNPRETEAFF. In nucleotides, the CDR3 is TGTGCCAGCAGCTCGAACCCAAGAGAGACTGAAGCTTTCTTT.

This chain connects TRBV5-4 to TRBJ2-4; 14 nucleotides match TRBD2. The trim removed 3 bases at V and 8 bases at J, leaving 4 bases unmatched. CDR1 is SGHNT and CDR2 is YYREEE in the germline V gene (reference sequence). CDR3 length: 15 amino acids. The CDR3 spells CASSYGTSGSDIQYF. The DNA of the CDR3 is TGTGCCAGCAGCTATGGGACTAGCGGGAGCGACATTCAGTACTTC.

CDR3 protein: CASSPGGMDNEKLFF. DNA of the CDR3: TGCGCCAGCAGCCCTGGAGGGATGGATAATGAAAAACTGTTTTTT. The chain combines TRBV5-1 with TRBJ1-4; D is ambiguous. CDR3 length: 15 amino acids. Per the germline V gene, CDR1 is SGHRS and CDR2 is YFSETQ. Trimming took 4 bases from V and 4 from J, leaving 14 bases between them.

V is TRBV5-1 and J is TRBJ1-2; 10 nucleotides agree with TRBD1. With 0 bases clipped from V and 5 bases from J, the junction kept 1 base outside the gene matches. CDR3 length: 14 residues. Germline-derived CDR1 and CDR2 are SGHRS and YFSETQ. The CDR3 spells CASSLEGQGYGYTF. DNA for the CDR3: TGCGCCAGCAGCTTGGAGGGACAGGGGTATGGCTACACCTTC.